Listed below are T cell receptor beta chains from one sample, sequenced in a study of somatic mutations in cytotoxic T cells in rheumatoid arthritis. Generated by immunoSEQ multiplex PCR, the TCRdb table keeps only in-frame clones and is missing some. There are 10,000 to 15,000 clones in the sample; just under 80% occur only once, and around a fifth lies in the top ten. The sequencing sample was made of CD8+ T cells sorted from blood. These receptors all come from an adult with rheumatoid arthritis. Each CDR3 is given with its conserved first and last residue. The D gene is left open where the match is weak. Size is stated for part of the rows, as once, few or many counts, or as a class when the clone is expanded.

>TRBV2|few|TRBJ1-1|.
TGTGCCAGCACGAGAACCATGAACACTGAAGCTTTCTTT
CASTRTMNTEAFF
>TRBV4-2|.|TRBJ2-7|TRBD2
TGTGCCAGCAGCCAAGGTCGAACTAGCGGGTATACCTACGAGCAGTACTTC
CASSQGRTSGYTYEQYF
>TRBV7-9|.|TRBJ2-5|TRBD2
TGTGCCAGCAGCGGTTTAGCGGGAGCCCAGGAGACCCAGTACTTC
CASSGLAGAQETQYF
>TRBV30|.|TRBJ2-1|.
TGTGCCTGGAGCACCGGGTTGGGAAGCTATGAGCAGTTCTTC
CAWSTGLGSYEQFF
>TRBV4-1|few|TRBJ1-1|.
TGCGCCAGCAGCCAAGTAGGGGCAGCTATTGAAGCTTTCTTT
CASSQVGAAIEAFF
>TRBV6-1|.|TRBJ2-1|.
TGTGCCTGCCGGAGCGGACACAACTACAATGAGCAGTTCTTC
CACRSGHNYNEQFF
>TRBV10-3|few|TRBJ2-7|TRBD1
TGTGCCATCAGTGGCACAGGGGGACACGAGCAGTACTTC
CAISGTGGHEQYF
>TRBV9|.|TRBJ2-1|.
TGTGCCAGCAGCGCAAGCGGCAGGACCTACAATGAGCAGTTCTTC
CASSASGRTYNEQFF
>TRBV28|.|TRBJ2-7|.
TGTGCCAGCAGTTCAACCAGAGGGACTTTCTCCTACGAGCAGTACTTC
CASSSTRGTFSYEQYF
>TRBV6-4|.|TRBJ2-1|.
TGTGCCAGCAGTGACTCGGGTGGGAGTGGAGATGAGCAGTTCTTC
CASSDSGGSGDEQFF
>TRBV27|.|TRBJ1-1|.
TGTGCCAGCAGTTATTCCCCCAATATGGGAGGCACTGAAGCTTTCTTT
CASSYSPNMGGTEAFF
>TRBV7-8|.|TRBJ1-5|TRBD1
TGTGCCAGCAGCCGCGGGAGGGGGCTTAAGGGCAATCAGCCCCAGCATTTT
CASSRGRGLKGNQPQHF
>TRBV2|few|TRBJ2-7|TRBD2
TGTGCCAGCAGCCACTCGGCGGGAGTCCGCGAGCAGTACTTC
CASSHSAGVREQYF
>TRBV6-6|.|TRBJ2-7|TRBD2
TGTGCCAGCAGTCATGGGACTAGCGGGGCCTACGAGCAGTACTTC
CASSHGTSGAYEQYF
>TRBV5-1|.|TRBJ2-5|TRBD2
TGCGCCAGCAGACCTTGGGAGGGCACGGAGACCCAGTACTTC
CASRPWEGTETQYF
>TRBV11-3|.|TRBJ2-7|.
TGTGCCAGCAGCTTAGGGGTCGTCAAGTACTTC
CASSLGVVKYF
>TRBV19|.|TRBJ2-3|TRBD1
TGTGCCAGTAGTTACCGGGACAGAAGAACAGATACGCAGTATTTT
CASSYRDRRTDTQYF
>TRBV23-1|.|TRBJ2-7|TRBD2
TGCGCCAGCAGGATTCAAGGGACTAGCGGACCTTTTTGGGTTCCCTACTACTACGAGCAGTACTTC
CASRIQGTSGPFWVPYYYEQYF
>TRBV15|.|TRBJ2-6|TRBD1
TGTGCCACCAGCTCCCGGGACAGGGGGTCTGGGGCCAACGTCCTGACTTTC
CATSSRDRGSGANVLTF
>TRBV10-3|.|TRBJ2-2|TRBD2
TGTGCCATCAGTGGACTAGCGGGAGAAGGCGGGGAGCTGTTTTTT
CAISGLAGEGGELFF
>TRBV19|.|TRBJ2-2|.
TGTGCCAGTAAGATCCTCAATCCAAACACCGGGGAGCTGTTTTTT
CASKILNPNTGELFF
>TRBV19|.|TRBJ2-7|TRBD1
TGTGCCAGTGGGGACAGAGGCTACGAGCAGTACTTC
CASGDRGYEQYF
>TRBV7-8|.|TRBJ2-2|TRBD1
TGTGCCAGCAGCTCGTTGGACAGGGGCCCTAAGGCAGGGGAGCTGTTTTTT
CASSSLDRGPKAGELFF
>TRBV15|few|TRBJ1-1|.
TGTGCCACCAGTCGGGGTGGGAACACTGAAGCTTTCTTT
CATSRGGNTEAFF
>TRBV14|.|TRBJ2-7|.
TGTGCCAGCAGCCAAGAATGGACACCCTACGAGCAGTACTTC
CASSQEWTPYEQYF
>TRBV7-9|.|TRBJ2-1|.
TGTGCCAGCAGCTTAGATGAGCAGTTCTTC
CASSLDEQFF
>TRBV28|.|TRBJ1-1|.
TGTGCCAGCAGTTTATTGCGCGGGTTCATGAACACTGAAGCTTTCTTT
CASSLLRGFMNTEAFF
>TRBV19|.|TRBJ1-5|.
TGTGCCAGTACCCCCTTCGACAGGAATCAGCCCCAGCATTTT
CASTPFDRNQPQHF
>TRBV6-5|.|TRBJ2-1|.
TGTGCCAGCAGTTATCTTTCGAGGGCATACAATGAGCAGTTCTTC
CASSYLSRAYNEQFF
>TRBV25-1|.|TRBJ2-1|.
TGTGCCAGCAGTCTACCAGGGGTAGGCTACAATGAGCAGTTCTTC
CASSLPGVGYNEQFF
>TRBV7-6|.|TRBJ1-4|.
TGTGCCAGCAGCCCGATCCTGACAGCAACTAATGAAAAACTGTTTTTT
CASSPILTATNEKLFF
>TRBV19|.|TRBJ1-2|.
TGTGCCAGTAGTCAGGGCTTTGGCTATGGCTACACCTTC
CASSQGFGYGYTF
>TRBV5-6|.|TRBJ1-6|TRBD1
TGTGCCAGCGGACAGGGGGATAATTCACCCCTCCACTTT
CASGQGDNSPLHF
>TRBV19|few|TRBJ2-1|.
TGTGCCAGTAGTAGTGTCTACAATGAGCAGTTCTTC
CASSSVYNEQFF
>TRBV6-5|.|TRBJ1-1|.
TGTGCCAGCAGTTACGGCCAGGGAAACATGAACACTGAAGCTTTCTTT
CASSYGQGNMNTEAFF
>TRBV6-1|.|TRBJ2-3|.
TGTGCCAGCAGTGATTTGGGGACAGATACGCAGTATTTT
CASSDLGTDTQYF
>TRBV6-4|.|TRBJ2-3|TRBD2
TGTGCCAGCAGCCAAACTAGCGGGAGCACAGATACGCAGTATTTT
CASSQTSGSTDTQYF
>TRBV9|.|TRBJ2-7|.
TGTGCCAGCAGCCCTACCTTCGGCAGGGACTACGAGCAGTACTTC
CASSPTFGRDYEQYF
>TRBV7-9|.|TRBJ2-7|TRBD1
TGTGCCAGCAGCCCACAGGGGCGGCACGAGCAGTACTTC
CASSPQGRHEQYF
>TRBV27|.|TRBJ2-6|.
TGTGCCAGCAGTTTCTCTGGGGCCAACGTCCTGACTTTC
CASSFSGANVLTF
>TRBV27|.|TRBJ1-5|.
TGTGCCAGCAGTCCCGTCGGTGGCAATCAGCCCCAGCATTTT
CASSPVGGNQPQHF
>TRBV30|.|TRBJ2-7|TRBD2
TGTGCCTGGAGTACCGGGACTAGCTCCTCCGAGCAGTACTTC
CAWSTGTSSSEQYF
>TRBV30|.|TRBJ2-7|.
TGTGCCTGGAGTCCGGACAGCTACGAGCAGTACTTC
CAWSPDSYEQYF
>TRBV28|.|TRBJ1-5|.
TGTGCCAGCAGTTTGGGTATAGGACGGGGCCACCAGCCCCAGCATTTT
CASSLGIGRGHQPQHF
>TRBV2|.|TRBJ2-3|TRBD2
TGTGCCAGCAATCTCCAACAGCGGGAGTTCGAAGATACGCAGTATTTT
CASNLQQREFEDTQYF
>TRBV10-1|few|TRBJ2-5|TRBD2
TGCGCCAGCAGTGCCCGGGAGGCCCAAGAGACCCAGTACTTC
CASSAREAQETQYF
>TRBV2|.|TRBJ2-3|TRBD2
TGTGCCAGCAGGGGACTAGCGGGATCCACAGATACGCAGTATTTT
CASRGLAGSTDTQYF
>TRBV5-1|.|TRBJ2-7|.
TGCGCCAGCAGCCCGGGCTACGAGCAGTACTTC
CASSPGYEQYF
>TRBV6-5|.|TRBJ2-1|TRBD1
TGTGCCAGCTCCTATTCAGGGGGCCCCTACAATGAGCAGTTCTTC
CASSYSGGPYNEQFF